These T cell receptor beta chains were read from a single sample in a study of radiation and T cells in renal cell carcinoma. Only in-frame clones appear in the TCRdb table, and some are missing; sequencing was by immunoSEQ multiplex PCR. The data hold approximately 70,000 clones, with around three quarters observed a single time. The specimen was blood, collected from a patient whose treatment included radiotherapy and nephrectomy. The receptors stem from a man between 60 and 75 years old with renal cell carcinoma. Both conserved end residues are part of each CDR3.

TRBV13 CASSLPSGASEQYF
TRBV5-1 CASSLGQGGGYEQYF
TRBV6-5 CASSYSYQGGYEQYF
TRBV4-3 CASSQLWTANEKLFF
TRBV6-1 CASSGGDQPQHF
TRBV6-6 CASSYSSGWGYGYTF
TRBV4-3 CASSQDWGMNTEAFF
TRBV30 CAWRGPGPYEAFF
TRBV6-5 CASSPGQFTDTQYF
TRBV9 CASSVDVMATDTQYF
TRBV7-2 CASSSTLDNYGYTF
TRBV7-8 CASSLEGHLATGELFF
TRBV30 CAWSRPRDMNTEAFF
TRBV6-5 CASVGATMGADTQYF
TRBV11-2 CASSLERLNSYEQYF
TRBV2 CASKSSGGIYEQFF
TRBV5-6 CASSPEGRGQGRPYEQYF
TRBV7-9 CASSLDLTGTEAFF
TRBV19 CASSTLAGGLVETQYF
TRBV7-3 CASSPDPYSETQYF
TRBV15 CATSRDSGTHVANEQFF
TRBV19 CASSMSVSNTEAFF
TRBV15 CATSRDLAGGPGFYNEQFF
TRBV6-6 CASSKEGLAGEEQFF
TRBV11-3 CASSPRTSGETQYF
TRBV9 CASSRTATNEKLFF
TRBV2 CASSESETEQYF
TRBV5-4 CASSPGGTGYVEQYF
TRBV5-1 CASSLRQGALDTQYF
TRBV5-1 CASGRMGEQFF
TRBV7-2 CASSLTSGGSYNEQFF
TRBV20-1 CSAGDNQPQHF
TRBV5-1 CASELAGDTGELFF
TRBV19 CATTGQSSGANVLTF
TRBV6-4 CASSDSRQGASGELFF
TRBV4-1 CASSQDASGGAWEQFF
TRBV5-1 CASSSRTGGDTGELFF
TRBV9 CASSPGQGETQYF
TRBV7-9 CASSRMDSNSGNTIYF
TRBV5-6 CASSPAAVWNTGELFF
TRBV6-1 CASSAGHRNTEAFF
TRBV10-3 CAISEGGAGGQDTQYF
TRBV19 CASSIGTDYGYTF
TRBV10-1 CASSKTRTGKSEQYF
TRBV9 CASSAGHQHTEAFF
TRBV5-1 CASSIGTGDYGYTF
TRBV18 CASSPRLGSRSTGELFF